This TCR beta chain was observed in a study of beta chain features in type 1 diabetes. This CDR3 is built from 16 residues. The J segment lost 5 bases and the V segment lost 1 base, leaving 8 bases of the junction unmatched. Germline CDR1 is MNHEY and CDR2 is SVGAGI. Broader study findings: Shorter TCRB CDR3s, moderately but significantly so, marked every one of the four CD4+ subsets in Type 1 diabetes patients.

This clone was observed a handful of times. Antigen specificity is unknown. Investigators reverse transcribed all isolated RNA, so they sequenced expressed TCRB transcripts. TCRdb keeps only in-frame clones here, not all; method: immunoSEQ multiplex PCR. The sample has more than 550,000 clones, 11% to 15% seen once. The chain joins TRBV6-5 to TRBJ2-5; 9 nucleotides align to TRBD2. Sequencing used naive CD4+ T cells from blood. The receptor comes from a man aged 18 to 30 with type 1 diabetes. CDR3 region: CASSYYSGGPRETQYF. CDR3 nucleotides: TGTGCCAGCAGTTACTATAGCGGGGGTCCCCGGGAGACCCAGTACTTC.